These 22 T cell receptor beta chains share one sample of origin, sequenced in a study of CD8 T cells in ankylosing spondylitis (TCRdb year 2017). Receptor amplification or capture employed 5' RACE. TCRdb names Illumina HiSeq 2500 as the instrument used. Through fastp at Q25 and MiXCR, TCRdb rebuilt clones from the public reads, retaining in-frame beta chains. Every entry covers one CDR3 protein and lists the most common genes and DNA from its rows. This sample is represented by a few hundred thousand distinct CDR3 sequences; roughly 20% of them were singletons. Approximately 14% of the sample lies in the top ten. Sequencing was carried out using blood, either unsorted or a sorted T cell fraction (not recorded which). The origin of the receptors is a male donor with ankylosing spondylitis or in good health (not recorded which).

This chain connects TRBV6-1 to TRBJ2-7; maybe TRBD2 (5 bases). CDR1 and CDR2 (germline): MNHNS, SASEGT. Deletions cut 3 bases from V and 7 bases from J, with 16 bases between. The CDR3 runs 14 residues. In nucleotides, the CDR3 is TGTGCCAGCAGTGAGGCCCCGGACCGGGATGAGCAGTACTTC. It encodes CASSEAPDRDEQYF.

This clonotype turned up a few times. The chain has TRBV2 and TRBJ2-5; a weak D match, TRBD2 (5 bases). Germline CDR1 is SNHLY and CDR2 is FYNNEI. The length of the CDR3 is 12 residues. Trimming cost V 8 bases and J 1 base, with 8 bases left between them. CDR3 nucleotide sequence: TGTGCCAGCCAGCGGCTCCAAGAGACCCAGTACTTC. Protein product: CASQRLQETQYF.

The chain combines TRBV12-3 or TRBV12-4 with TRBJ1-2, with D hard to call. The CDR3 is 16 amino acids. V was trimmed by 4 bases and J by 7 bases, leaving 22 bases between them. CDR3 nucleotides: TGTGCCAGCAGTTCCCCGTTTGTCAGATTCTCCGGTGGCTACACCTTC. Its translation: CASSSPFVRFSGGYTF.

The rearrangement joins TRBV12-3 or TRBV12-4 to TRBJ2-7; a possible D gene is TRBD1 (6 bases). This CDR3 region has 13 residues. V shed 4 bases and J shed 4 bases, with 11 bases lying between them. The CDR3 bases are TGTGCCAGCAGTTCCATCCAGGGGTACGAGCAGTACTTC. Encoded protein: CASSSIQGYEQYF.

This clonotype was recorded a few times. The V call is TRBV7-9, the J call TRBJ2-7; TRBD2 might be the D (5 bases). Germline V gives CDR1 SEHNR, CDR2 FQNEAQ (reference sequence). The length of the CDR3 is 12 residues. The germline V and J ends were trimmed by 6 bases and 5 bases, with 11 bases remaining between them. The CDR3 region is CASRGNGNEQYF. In nucleotides, the CDR3 is TGTGCCAGCAGGGGTAACGGGAACGAGCAGTACTTC.

Here the CDR3 DNA reads TGTGCCAGCAGCTTAGATCGGGCTGCGGGCACTGAAGCTTTCTTT. This gives the protein CASSLDRAAGTEAFF. The rearrangement joins TRBV11-2 to TRBJ1-1; D remains ambiguous. Germline CDR1 and CDR2: SGHAT and FQNNGV. The CDR3 totals 15 residues. Trimming cost V 0 bases and J 4 bases, with 12 bases left between them.

This clonotype turned up a few times. V and J are TRBV11-2 and TRBJ2-1, with D possibly matching TRBD1 (5 bases). With 5 bases removed from V and 6 bases from J, the gap between germline ends came to 17 bases. The CDR3 sequence is 15 residues long. The germline V gene encodes CDR1 SGHAT and CDR2 FQNNGV. CDR3 region: CASSARAGPVNEQFF. CDR3 in DNA: TGTGCCAGCAGCGCACGCGCAGGGCCGGTCAATGAGCAGTTCTTC.

This clonotype was detected a few times. The chain has TRBV20-1 and TRBJ2-7; 7 bases line up with TRBD1. The ends lost 0 bases at V and 3 bases at J; junction bases unmatched: 2. CDR1 is DFQATT and CDR2 is SNEGSKA in the germline V gene (reference sequence). This CDR3 is 13 amino acids long. DNA of the CDR3: TGCAGTGCTAGAGAACAGGGGTTCTACGAGCAGTACTTC. The encoded protein is CSAREQGFYEQYF.

This clonotype occurred a few times. The chain uses TRBV27 and TRBJ2-1, with D tentatively TRBD1 (6 bases). The CDR3 loop spans 15 amino acids. CDR1 and CDR2 (germline): MNHEY, SMNVEV (reference sequence). Trimming removed 3 bases from V and 4 bases from J, with 13 bases in between. In nucleotides, the CDR3 is TGTGCCAGCAGTTTCTTTGGGACATATTACAATGAGCAGTTCTTC. The encoded protein is CASSFFGTYYNEQFF.

This sequence joins TRBV6-1 and TRBJ2-1; 13 nucleotides match TRBD2. V lost 6 bases to trimming and J lost 4 bases; unmatched junction nucleotides: 3. Germline CDR1 reads MNHNS; CDR2 reads SASEGT. The CDR3 runs 15 residues. The CDR3 region is CASRGLAGAYNEQFF. CDR3 DNA: TGTGCCAGCAGAGGACTAGCGGGGGCGTACAATGAGCAGTTCTTC.

This rearrangement joins TRBV6-1 to TRBJ1-2; maybe TRBD1 (5 bases). Germline CDR1 is MNHNS and CDR2 is SASEGT. CDR3 length: 15 residues. Trimming cost V 5 bases and J 4 bases, with 17 bases left between them. The CDR3 DNA sequence: TGTGCCAGCAGTACGTCTTGGGGGACCGCCTATGGCTACACCTTC. Encoded protein: CASSTSWGTAYGYTF.

The V and J genes are TRBV28 and TRBJ1-2, with D tentatively TRBD1 (5 bases). Trimming took off 9 bases at V and 3 bases at J, with 26 bases between the two ends. Germline values: CDR1 MDHEN, CDR2 SYDVKM. This CDR3 spans 17 amino acids. For the CDR3, the DNA is TGTGCCAGTCTGGCAAGCCGGGACCGAGAAGTCCACTATGGCTACACCTTC. Translating it yields CASLASRDREVHYGYTF.

The chain employs TRBV18 and TRBJ2-2; D call uncertain. Germline CDR1 reads KGHSH; CDR2 reads LQKENI. The CDR3 length is 11 residues. V dropped 2 bases and J dropped 9 bases, with 4 bases sitting between them. The CDR3 nucleotides are TGTGCCAGCTCACCAGGGAGGGAGCTGTTTTTT. Translation: CASSPGRELFF.

This clonotype was counted only a few times. V and J are TRBV11-2 and TRBJ2-7; maybe TRBD1 (6 bases). The CDR3 covers 13 residues. The V and J ends lost 5 bases and 6 bases respectively, with 14 bases between them. Germline V lookup: CDR1 SGHAT, CDR2 FQNNGV. This CDR3 reads CASSPPTGLEQYF. The CDR3, as DNA: TGTGCCAGCAGCCCTCCCACAGGGCTCGAGCAGTACTTC.

DNA for the CDR3: TGTGCCAGCAGCCCCGACAGGACGAGCACAGATACGCAGTATTTT. This codes for CASSPDRTSTDTQYF. The chain links TRBV12-3 or TRBV12-4 to TRBJ2-3; D perhaps matches TRBD1 (6 bases). Trimming shortened V by 6 bases and J by 0 bases, and 13 bases separated the two germline ends. The CDR3 is 15 residues long.

J is TRBJ2-5 and V is TRBV3-1, with 9 positions matching TRBD2. V was clipped by 0 bases and J by 5 bases; unmatched bases: 10. This CDR3 has 17 amino acids. Germline CDR1 reads LGHDT; CDR2 reads YNNKEL (reference sequence). Here the CDR3 reads CASSQDLASGDLETQYF. The CDR3 nucleotides are TGTGCCAGCAGCCAAGATTTGGCTAGCGGGGACCTTGAGACCCAGTACTTC.

This clonotype was counted ten times or more. The chain is built from TRBV16 and TRBJ1-1; D gene ambiguous. Germline assignment: CDR1 KGHSY and CDR2 FQNENV. V gave up 2 bases and J gave up 0 bases, with 7 bases separating them. The CDR3 is 14 residues long. CDR3 DNA sequence: TGTGCCAGCAGCCAAGGCAGCATGAACACTGAAGCTTTCTTT. Translated: CASSQGSMNTEAFF. The whole variable domain, remainder taken from reference TRBV16 and TRBJ1-1, is GEEVAQTPKHLVRGEGQKAKLYCAPIKGHSYVFWYQQVLKNEFKFLISFQNENVFDETGMPKERFSAKCLPNSPCSLEIQATKLEDSAVYFCASSQGSMNTEAFFGQGTRLTVV.

A few counts support this clonotype. The chain carries TRBV2 and TRBJ2-1; no clear D. The CDR3 sequence is 13 residues long. Trimming left V 6 bases short and J 5 bases short, with 11 bases between. The germline V gene has CDR1 SNHLY and CDR2 FYNNEI. The CDR3 here is CASRDPPNNEQFF. The CDR3 DNA reads TGTGCCAGCAGGGACCCCCCTAACAATGAGCAGTTCTTC.

This clonotype was counted between two and nine times. This chain uses TRBV14 with TRBJ2-5; D gene uncertain. CDR1 and CDR2 (germline): SGHDN, FVKESK. V lost 0 bases and J lost 5, with 13 bases in between. This CDR3 has 15 amino acids. The CDR3 coding sequence is TGTGCCAGCAGCCAAGAGGCAGCCTCGTGGGAGACCCAGTACTTC. Its translation: CASSQEAASWETQYF.

The chain combines TRBV29-1 with TRBJ1-1; 10 positions match TRBD1. The length of the CDR3 is 14 residues. J was trimmed by 4 bases and V by 7 bases; bases with no gene match: 9. The V gene's germline CDR1 is SQVTM and CDR2 ANQGSEA. The CDR3 sequence is CSAGQGRVATEAFF. In DNA, the CDR3 is TGCAGCGCGGGACAGGGGAGGGTGGCCACTGAAGCTTTCTTT.

This clonotype was picked up a small number of times. This chain uses TRBV11-1 with TRBJ2-5, with TRBD2 matching 9 bases. The CDR3 has 13 residues. The germline V gene encodes CDR1 SGHAT and CDR2 FQDESV (reference sequence). Trimming at V came to 5 bases and at J to 5 bases, leaving 3 bases not matched to a gene. CDR3 in DNA: TGTGCCAGCAGCATCACTAGCGGGGAGACCCAGTACTTC. It codes for CASSITSGETQYF.

The chain combines TRBV9 with TRBJ2-1, with D perhaps assigned TRBD1 or TRBD2 (6 bases each). The CDR3 totals 18 residues. Germline lookup yields CDR1 SGDLS and CDR2 YYNGEE. Between the trimmed V and J ends, which lost 0 bases and 5 bases, there was a span of 21 bases. The CDR3 DNA reads as TGTGCCAGCAGCGTAGCGGTGAGAGGGGGGCCGACTAACAATGAGCAGTTCTTC. Its protein is CASSVAVRGGPTNNEQFF.